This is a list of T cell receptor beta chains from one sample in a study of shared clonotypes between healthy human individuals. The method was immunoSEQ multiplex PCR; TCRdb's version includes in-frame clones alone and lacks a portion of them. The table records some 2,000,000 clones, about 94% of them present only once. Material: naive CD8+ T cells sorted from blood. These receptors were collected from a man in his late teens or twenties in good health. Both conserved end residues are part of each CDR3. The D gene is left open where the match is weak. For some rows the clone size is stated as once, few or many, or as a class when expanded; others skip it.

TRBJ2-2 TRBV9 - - CASSVAAGTGELFF TGTGCCAGCAGCGTAGCGGCAGGGACCGGGGAGCTGTTTTTT
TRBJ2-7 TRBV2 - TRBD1 CASRDTGTGAYEQYF TGTGCCAGCAGAGACACCGGGACAGGAGCATACGAGCAGTACTTC
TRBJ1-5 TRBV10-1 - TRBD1 CASSGEGQGARGSNQPQHF TGCGCCAGCAGTGGTGAGGGACAGGGGGCAAGAGGGAGCAATCAGCCCCAGCATTTT
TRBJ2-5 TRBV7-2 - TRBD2 CASSSRLALETQYF TGTGCCAGCAGCTCCCGACTAGCGCTAGAGACCCAGTACTTC
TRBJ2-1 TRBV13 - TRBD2 CASSLDGPAGEGDEQFF TGTGCCAGCAGCTTAGACGGTCCAGCGGGAGAAGGTGATGAGCAGTTCTTC
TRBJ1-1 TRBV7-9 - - CASSQTANTEAFF TGTGCCAGCAGCCAGACAGCGAACACTGAAGCTTTCTTT
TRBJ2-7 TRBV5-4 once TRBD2 CASSRKGLAGESEQYF TGTGCCAGCAGCCGGAAGGGACTAGCGGGAGAGTCGGAGCAGTACTTC
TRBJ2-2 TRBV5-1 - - CASSLRAGTGELFF TGCGCCAGCAGCTTGAGGGCGGGTACCGGGGAGCTGTTTTTT
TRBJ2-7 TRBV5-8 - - CASSLAAESYEQYF TGTGCCAGCAGCTTGGCCGCAGAGAGCTACGAGCAGTACTTC
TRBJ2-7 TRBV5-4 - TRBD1 CASSSGTGRYEQYF TGTGCCAGCAGCTCCGGGACAGGGCGGTACGAGCAGTACTTC
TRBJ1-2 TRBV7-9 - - CASSSGQIGGYTF TGTGCCAGCAGCTCCGGACAGATCGGGGGCTACACCTTC
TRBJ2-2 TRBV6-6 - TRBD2 CASSSLAGVGGELFF TGTGCCAGCAGCTCTCTAGCGGGGGTCGGCGGGGAGCTGTTTTTT
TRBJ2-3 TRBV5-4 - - CASSLKGGTDTQYF TGTGCCAGCAGCTTAAAGGGGGGCACAGATACGCAGTATTTT
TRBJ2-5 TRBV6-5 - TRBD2 CASSKTSGDWETQYF TGTGCCAGCAGTAAAACTAGCGGGGACTGGGAGACCCAGTACTTC
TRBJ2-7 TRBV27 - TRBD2 CASSPGTSGIEQYF TGTGCCAGCAGTCCCGGGACTAGCGGAATCGAGCAGTACTTC
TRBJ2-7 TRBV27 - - CASRPGQSSTYEQYF TGTGCCAGCAGACCAGGACAGTCCTCGACCTACGAGCAGTACTTC
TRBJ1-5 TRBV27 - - CASSSGKYQPQHF TGTGCCAGCAGTTCGGGTAAATATCAGCCCCAGCATTTT
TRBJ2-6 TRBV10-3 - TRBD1 CAISEGTVFISGANVLTF TGTGCCATCAGTGAAGGGACAGTTTTTATCTCTGGGGCCAACGTCCTGACTTTC
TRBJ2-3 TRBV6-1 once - CASSAMWTSTDTQYF TGTGCCAGCAGTGCTATGTGGACTAGCACAGATACGCAGTATTTT
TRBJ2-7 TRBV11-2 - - CASSLQSDSSYEQYF TGTGCCAGCAGCCTCCAGTCGGATAGCTCCTACGAGCAGTACTTC
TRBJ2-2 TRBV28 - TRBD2 CASEDLGTSGRVDTGELFF TGTGCCAGTGAGGACCTCGGGACTAGCGGGAGGGTCGATACCGGGGAGCTGTTTTTT
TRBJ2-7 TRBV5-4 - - CASSGLGDEQYF TGTGCCAGCAGCGGACTTGGGGACGAGCAGTACTTC
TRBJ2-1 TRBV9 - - CASSDTTSSYNEQFF TGTGCCAGCAGCGACACGACTAGCTCCTACAATGAGCAGTTCTTC
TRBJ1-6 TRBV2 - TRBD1 CASLLGQANSPLHF TGTGCCAGCCTCCTGGGACAGGCTAATTCACCCCTCCACTTT
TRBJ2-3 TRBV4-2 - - CASSQGEGLRPTQYF TGTGCCAGCAGCCAAGGCGAGGGGCTCAGGCCTACGCAGTATTTT
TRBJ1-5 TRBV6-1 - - CASSELTHQPQHF TGTGCCAGCAGTGAATTAACACATCAGCCCCAGCATTTT
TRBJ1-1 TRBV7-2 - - CASSLIAHKGEAFF TGTGCCAGCAGCTTAATAGCCCATAAAGGAGAAGCTTTCTTT
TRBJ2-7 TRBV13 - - CASTRRESYEQYF TGTGCCAGCACGAGACGGGAGTCCTACGAGCAGTACTTC
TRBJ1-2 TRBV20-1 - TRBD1 CSAYRGSGYTF TGCAGTGCTTACAGGGGATCCGGCTACACCTTC